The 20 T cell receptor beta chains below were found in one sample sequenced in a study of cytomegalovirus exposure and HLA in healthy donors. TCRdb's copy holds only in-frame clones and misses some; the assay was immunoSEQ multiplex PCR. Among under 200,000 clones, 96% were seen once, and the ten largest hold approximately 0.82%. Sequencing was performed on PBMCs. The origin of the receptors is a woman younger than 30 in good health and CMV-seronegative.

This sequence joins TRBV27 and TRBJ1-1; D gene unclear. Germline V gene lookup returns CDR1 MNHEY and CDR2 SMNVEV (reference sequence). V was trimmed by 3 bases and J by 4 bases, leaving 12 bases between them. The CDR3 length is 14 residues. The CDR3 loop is CASSFRRGSTEAFF. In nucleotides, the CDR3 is TGTGCCAGCAGTTTTCGTCGGGGAAGCACTGAAGCTTTCTTT.

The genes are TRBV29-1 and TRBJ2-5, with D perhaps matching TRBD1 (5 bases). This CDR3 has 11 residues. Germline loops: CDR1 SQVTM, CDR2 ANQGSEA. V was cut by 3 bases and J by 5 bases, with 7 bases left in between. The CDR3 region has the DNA TGCAGCGTTGACGCAGGGGAGACCCAGTACTTC. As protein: CSVDAGETQYF.

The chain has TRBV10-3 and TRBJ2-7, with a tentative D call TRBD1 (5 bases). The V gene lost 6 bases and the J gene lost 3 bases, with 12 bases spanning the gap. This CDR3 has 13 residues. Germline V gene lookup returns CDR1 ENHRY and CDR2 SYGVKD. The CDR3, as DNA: TGTGCCATCAGGCCCGACAGTCTCTACGAGCAGTACTTC. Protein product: CAIRPDSLYEQYF.

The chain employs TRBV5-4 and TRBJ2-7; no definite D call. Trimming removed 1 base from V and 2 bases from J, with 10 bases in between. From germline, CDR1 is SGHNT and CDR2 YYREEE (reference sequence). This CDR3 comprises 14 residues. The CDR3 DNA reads TGTGCCAGCAGCTTGTCGGAGTCTCCCTACGAGCAGTACTTC. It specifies CASSLSESPYEQYF.

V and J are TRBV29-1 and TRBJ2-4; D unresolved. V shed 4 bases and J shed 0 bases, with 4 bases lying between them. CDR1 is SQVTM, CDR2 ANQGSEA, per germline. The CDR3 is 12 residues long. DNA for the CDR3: TGCAGCGTTGCTTTAGCCAAAAACATTCAGTACTTC. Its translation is CSVALAKNIQYF.

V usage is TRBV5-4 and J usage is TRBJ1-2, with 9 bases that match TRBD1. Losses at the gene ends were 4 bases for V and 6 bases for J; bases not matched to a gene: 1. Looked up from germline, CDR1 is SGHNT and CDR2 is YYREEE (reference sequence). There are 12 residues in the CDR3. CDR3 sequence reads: CASSGQGNGYTF. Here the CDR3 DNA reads TGTGCCAGCAGCGGACAGGGGAATGGCTACACCTTC.

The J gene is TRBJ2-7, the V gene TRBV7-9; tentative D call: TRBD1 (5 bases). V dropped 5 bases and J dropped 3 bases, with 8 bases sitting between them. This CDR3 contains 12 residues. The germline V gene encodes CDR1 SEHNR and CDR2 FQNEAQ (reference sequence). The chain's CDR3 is CASSPGFYEQYF. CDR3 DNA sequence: TGTGCCAGCAGCCCAGGGTTCTACGAGCAGTACTTC.

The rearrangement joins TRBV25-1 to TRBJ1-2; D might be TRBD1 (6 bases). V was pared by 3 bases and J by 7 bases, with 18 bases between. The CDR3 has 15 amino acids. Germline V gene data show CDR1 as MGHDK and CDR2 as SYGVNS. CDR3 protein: CASSDQGGARSGYTF. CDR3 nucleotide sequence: TGTGCCAGCAGTGACCAAGGGGGAGCCCGCTCTGGCTACACCTTC.

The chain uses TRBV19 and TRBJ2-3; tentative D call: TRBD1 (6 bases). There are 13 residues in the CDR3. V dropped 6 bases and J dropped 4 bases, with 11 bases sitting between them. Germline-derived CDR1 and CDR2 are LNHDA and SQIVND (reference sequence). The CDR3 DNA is TGTGCCAGTAGGCACACAGGGTCAGATACGCAGTATTTT. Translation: CASRHTGSDTQYF. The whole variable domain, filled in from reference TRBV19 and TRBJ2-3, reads DGGITQSPKYLFRKEGQNVTLSCEQNLNHDAMYWYRQDPGQGLRLIYYSQIVNDFQKGDIAEGYSVSREKKESFPLTVTSAQKNPTAFYLCASRHTGSDTQYFGPGTRLTVL.

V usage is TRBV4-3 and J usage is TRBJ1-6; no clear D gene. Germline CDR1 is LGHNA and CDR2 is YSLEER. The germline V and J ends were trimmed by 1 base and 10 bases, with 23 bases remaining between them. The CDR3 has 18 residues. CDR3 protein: CASSQAPLASGMASPLHF. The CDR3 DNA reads TGCGCCAGCAGCCAAGCACCTCTTGCCTCGGGTATGGCGTCACCCCTCCACTTT.

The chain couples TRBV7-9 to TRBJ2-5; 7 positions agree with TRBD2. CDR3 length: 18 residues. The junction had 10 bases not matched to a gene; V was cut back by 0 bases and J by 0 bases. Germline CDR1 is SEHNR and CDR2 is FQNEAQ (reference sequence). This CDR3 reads CASSLALISGTNQETQYF. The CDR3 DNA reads TGTGCCAGCAGCTTAGCCCTAATCTCCGGGACTAACCAAGAGACCCAGTACTTC.

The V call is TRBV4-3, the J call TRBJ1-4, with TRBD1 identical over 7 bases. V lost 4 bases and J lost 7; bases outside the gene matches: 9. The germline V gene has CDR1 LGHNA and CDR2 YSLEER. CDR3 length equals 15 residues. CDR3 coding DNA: TGCGCCAGCAGCCGCGCCGGGACAGAGACTGAAAAACTGTTTTTT. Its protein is CASSRAGTETEKLFF.

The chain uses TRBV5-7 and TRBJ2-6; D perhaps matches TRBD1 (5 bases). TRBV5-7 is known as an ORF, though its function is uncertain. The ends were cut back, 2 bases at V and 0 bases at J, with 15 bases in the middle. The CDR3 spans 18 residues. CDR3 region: CASSFKQERSSGANVLTF. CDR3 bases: TGTGCCAGCAGCTTCAAACAGGAACGAAGCTCTGGGGCCAACGTCCTGACTTTC.

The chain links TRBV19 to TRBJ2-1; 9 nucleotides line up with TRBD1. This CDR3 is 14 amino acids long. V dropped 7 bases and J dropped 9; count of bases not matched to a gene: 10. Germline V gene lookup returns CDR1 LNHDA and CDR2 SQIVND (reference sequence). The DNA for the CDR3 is TGTGCCAGTACAGCCGGGACAGGGCCTATTGAGCAGTTCTTC. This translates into CASTAGTGPIEQFF.

The CDR3 protein is CASSLATGGGTEAFF. The CDR3 DNA reads as TGTGCCAGCAGCCTAGCGACAGGGGGTGGTACTGAAGCTTTCTTT. The V call is TRBV11-2, the J call TRBJ1-1, with TRBD1 identical over 9 bases. Germline CDR1 is SGHAT and CDR2 is FQNNGV. CDR3 size: 15 residues. With V trimmed by 5 bases and J by 5 bases, 9 bases remained unmatched.

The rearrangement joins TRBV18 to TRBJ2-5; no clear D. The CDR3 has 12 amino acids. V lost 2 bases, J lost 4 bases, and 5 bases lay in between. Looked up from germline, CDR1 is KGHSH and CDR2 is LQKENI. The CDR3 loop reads CASSPFGETQYF. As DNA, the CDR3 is TGTGCCAGCTCACCATTCGGAGAGACCCAGTACTTC. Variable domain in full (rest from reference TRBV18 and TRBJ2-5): NAGVMQNPRHLVRRRGQEARLRCSPMKGHSHVYWYRQLPEEGLKFMVYLQKENIIDESGMPKERFSAEFPKEGPSILRIQQVVRGDSAAYFCASSPFGETQYFGPGTRLLVL.

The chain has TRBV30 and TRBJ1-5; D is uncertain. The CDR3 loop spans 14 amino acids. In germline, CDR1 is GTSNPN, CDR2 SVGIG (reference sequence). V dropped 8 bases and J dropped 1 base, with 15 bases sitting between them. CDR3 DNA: TGTGCCCTGGCAATAGGAGGGAGCAATCAGCCCCAGCATTTT. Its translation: CALAIGGSNQPQHF.

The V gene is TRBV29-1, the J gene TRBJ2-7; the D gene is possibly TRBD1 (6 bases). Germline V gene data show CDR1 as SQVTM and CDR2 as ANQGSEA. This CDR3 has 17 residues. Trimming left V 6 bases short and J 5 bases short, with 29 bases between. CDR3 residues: CSVSEPFGQSTLHEQYF. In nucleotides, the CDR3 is TGCAGCGTCTCGGAGCCCTTCGGACAGTCTACCCTTCACGAGCAGTACTTC.

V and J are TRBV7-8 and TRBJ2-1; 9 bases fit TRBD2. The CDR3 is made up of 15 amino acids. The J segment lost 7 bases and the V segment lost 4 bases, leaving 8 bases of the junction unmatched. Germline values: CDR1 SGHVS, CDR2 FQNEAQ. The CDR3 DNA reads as TGTGCCAGCAGCTGGCCGGGACTAGCTTTAAATGAGCAGTTCTTC. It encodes CASSWPGLALNEQFF.

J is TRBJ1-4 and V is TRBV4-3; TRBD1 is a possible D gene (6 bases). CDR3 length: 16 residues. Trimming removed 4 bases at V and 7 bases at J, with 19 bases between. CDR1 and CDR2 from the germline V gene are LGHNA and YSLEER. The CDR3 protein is CASSRGDRDKGEKLFF. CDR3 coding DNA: TGCGCCAGCAGCCGTGGAGACCGGGACAAGGGTGAAAAACTGTTTTTT.